This paragraph covers one TCR beta chain sequence. These data belong to a study of blood T cell repertoires in COVID-19. Study-wide context: The United States, Italy and Spain provided the acute and convalescent COVID-19 samples. Sources were T cells, B-cell-depleted T cells, or PBMCs; the material itself was cDNA or gDNA.

Authors' data handling: It was from reference gene primer amplification that nucleated cell counts were estimated. Sequenced by immunoSEQ multiplex PCR; TCRdb stores in-frame clones only, minus some. V and J calls and clone size are copied from that table; D and trimming were computed from the DNA. The table has 35,000 to 50,000 clones, 80% to 90% seen once. This CDR3 is built from 18 residues. In germline, CDR1 is LNHDA, CDR2 SQIVND (reference sequence). J was trimmed by 1 base and V by 5 bases; bases with no gene match: 13. Source material: peripheral blood. The sequence was collected from a man in his sixties with active COVID-19. V gene TRBV19 combines with J gene TRBJ2-4, with 8 bases aligning to TRBD1. The CDR3 sequence is CASSLGTGYSSAKNIQYF. CDR3 coding DNA: TGTGCCAGTAGTCTAGGGACAGGATACTCTTCGGCCAAAAACATTCAGTACTTC.